These T cell receptor beta chains were read from a single sample in a study of shared clonotypes between healthy human individuals. Assay: immunoSEQ multiplex PCR; the TCRdb copy retains only in-frame clones and omits some. In the table there are just over 95,000 clones, roughly two thirds of which are singletons. Sequencing was carried out using memory CD8+ T cells sorted from blood. The receptors come from a man aged 25-40 years in good health. Both conserved end residues are part of each CDR3. Fields, in order: clone size, V gene, J gene, D gene, CDR3 DNA, CDR3 protein. D genes are given only for firm matches. A clone size is listed for some rows: how often the clone was seen (once, few, many), or a class if it is expanded.

NA	TRBV27	TRBJ1-5	NA	TGTGCCAGCAGTTTATCGATCAGGGATAGGGTTCAGCCCCAGCATTTT	CASSLSIRDRVQPQHF
NA	TRBV28	TRBJ1-2	NA	TGTGCCAGCAGTGCCATACGTCCGGGGACCGGCTACACCTTC	CASSAIRPGTGYTF
few	TRBV15	TRBJ2-2	NA	TGTGCCACCAGCATGCGGAACACCGGGGAGCTGTTTTTT	CATSMRNTGELFF
NA	TRBV5-6	TRBJ2-7	NA	TGTGCCAGCAGCTTGACCGGGAAATCCTACGAGCAGTACTTC	CASSLTGKSYEQYF
NA	TRBV6-5	TRBJ1-2	NA	TGTGCCAGCAGTTACTCCACAGGTTATGGCTACACCTTC	CASSYSTGYGYTF
few	TRBV25-1	TRBJ2-7	NA	TGTGCCAGCAGTACCTCGAGAAGCTCCTACGAGCAGTACTTC	CASSTSRSSYEQYF
NA	TRBV13	TRBJ1-1	TRBD1	TGTGCCAGCAGCCTACGGGACAGATTGAACACTGAAGCTTTCTTT	CASSLRDRLNTEAFF
NA	TRBV6-1	TRBJ2-1	NA	TGTGCCAGCAGTGAAGCGCTTCACGGGACAGAGCAGTTCTTC	CASSEALHGTEQFF
few	TRBV6-6	TRBJ2-3	NA	TGTGCCAGCAGTTACACCCATACGCAGTATTTT	CASSYTHTQYF
NA	TRBV19	TRBJ2-1	NA	TGTGCCAGTAGTATTCCCCGGGGCAATGAGCAGTTCTTC	CASSIPRGNEQFF
once	TRBV11-2	TRBJ2-7	NA	TGTGCCAGCAGCCGTGAGGGTCTCTTAAACTACGAGCAGTACTTC	CASSREGLLNYEQYF
once	TRBV6-1	TRBJ2-5	NA	TGTGCCAGCAGTGACGGGCACCCTGGGACCCAGTACTTC	CASSDGHPGTQYF
NA	TRBV14	TRBJ2-1	TRBD2	TGTGCCAGCAGCCCGCTAGCGGGAGGCCGGGAGCAGTTCTTC	CASSPLAGGREQFF
once	TRBV20-1	TRBJ1-1	TRBD1	TGCAGTGCTAGACAGGGGGCTGAAGCTTTCTTT	CSARQGAEAFF
NA	TRBV11-2	TRBJ2-5	TRBD2	TGTGCCAGCAGCCCAGCGGGAGACGAGACCCAGTACTTC	CASSPAGDETQYF
few	TRBV7-8	TRBJ1-1	NA	TGTGCCAGCAGCTTACGACATCTTTCCTCTGAAGCTTTCTTT	CASSLRHLSSEAFF
NA	TRBV2	TRBJ2-7	TRBD2	TGTGCCAGCTGGGGGGGGAGCGTGTACGAGCAGTACTTC	CASWGGSVYEQYF
few	TRBV11-3	TRBJ2-2	NA	TGTGCCAGCAGCAATGCAGGCGGCACCGGGGAGCTGTTTTTT	CASSNAGGTGELFF
NA	TRBV7-9	TRBJ2-7	NA	TGTGCCAGCAGCTTATTTGCAAACGAGCAGTACTTC	CASSLFANEQYF
NA	TRBV5-1	TRBJ2-2	NA	TGCGCCAGCAGCTTGGCGGGGGCCCCCGGGGAGCTGTTTTTT	CASSLAGAPGELFF
NA	TRBV5-6	TRBJ2-1	NA	TGTGCCAGCAGCTGGGAGTTAGGTGAGCAGTTCTTC	CASSWELGEQFF
NA	TRBV5-1	TRBJ1-1	TRBD1	TGCGCCAGCAGCTGGACAGGGGAGGGCACTGAAGCTTTCTTT	CASSWTGEGTEAFF
NA	TRBV9	TRBJ2-7	TRBD2	TGTGCCAGCAGCGTAGCTAGCGGGAGCATCTACGAGCAGTACTTC	CASSVASGSIYEQYF
NA	TRBV27	TRBJ1-1	NA	TGTGCCAGCAGTTTGATGAGGAACACTGAAGCTTTCTTT	CASSLMRNTEAFF
few	TRBV4-3	TRBJ2-1	NA	TGCGCCAGCAGCCAAGCGGGCCTAGGTTCTATGGATGAGCAGTTCTTC	CASSQAGLGSMDEQFF
few	TRBV28	TRBJ1-2	NA	TGTGCCAGCAGTTTATTGTCATCGGGCGACAGAATCTATGGCTACACCTTC	CASSLLSSGDRIYGYTF
NA	TRBV9	TRBJ2-7	NA	TGTGCCAGCAGCGCTTTCGGGACGCCAACCTACGAGCAGTACTTC	CASSAFGTPTYEQYF
NA	TRBV19	TRBJ1-2	NA	TGTGCCAGTAGTATAGGGGGCGGAGACTATGGCTACACCTTC	CASSIGGGDYGYTF
NA	TRBV7-9	TRBJ2-5	NA	TGTGCCAGCAGCATAGGAGGGACGAGGGAGACCCAGTACTTC	CASSIGGTRETQYF
NA	TRBV19	TRBJ1-1	NA	TGTGCCAGTAGTATAGATTTGGCAGCCACTGAAGCTTTCTTT	CASSIDLAATEAFF
NA	TRBV7-3	TRBJ2-3	NA	TGTGCCAGCAGCTCCGCGAGCACAGATACGCAGTATTTT	CASSSASTDTQYF
NA	TRBV30	TRBJ1-5	NA	TGTGCCTGGAGTGATGAGACAGCCAGCAATCAGCCCCAGCATTTT	CAWSDETASNQPQHF
NA	TRBV25-1	TRBJ1-1	NA	TGTGCCAGCAGGCCCGGGACACCGAACACTGAAGCTTTCTTT	CASRPGTPNTEAFF
NA	TRBV29-1	TRBJ1-2	TRBD1	TGCAGCGTTGAGGGACAGTTGAGGGGCTATGGCTACACCTTC	CSVEGQLRGYGYTF
NA	TRBV25-1	TRBJ2-1	TRBD1	TGTGCCAGCAATTCAGGGGGTGAGGATGAGCAGTTCTTC	CASNSGGEDEQFF
NA	TRBV11-3	TRBJ2-2	TRBD1	TGTGCCAGCAGCAAACAGGGGGCGCAGAACACCGGGGAGCTGTTTTTT	CASSKQGAQNTGELFF
NA	TRBV27	TRBJ2-1	NA	TGTGCCAGCAGTTTAGGGGGGTACAATGAGCAGTTCTTC	CASSLGGYNEQFF